A selection of T cell receptor beta chains follows, all from one sample in a study of human thymus T cells. Profiled with immunoSEQ multiplex PCR; TCRdb holds only in-frame clones, not every one. The sample consists of 46,000 or so clones, 95% of them appearing once. The sequenced material came from blood. The origin of the receptors is a girl less than two years old with a congenital heart defect but otherwise immunologically healthy. Both conserved end residues are part of each CDR3. Fields, in order: CDR3 DNA, CDR3 protein, V gene, J gene, clone size, D gene. The D gene is left open where the match is weak. Clone size, where shown, is once, few, many, or a class for clones that have expanded.

DNA: TGTGCCAGCAACCGAGGGATCAAAGAGAACACTGAAGCTTTCTTT
CDR3: CASNRGIKENTEAFF
V: TRBV6-5
J: TRBJ1-1
size: .
D: .

DNA: TGTGCCAGCAGGAGGACAGGGTCGGTCTACGAGCAGTACTTC
CDR3: CASRRTGSVYEQYF
V: TRBV5-6
J: TRBJ2-7
size: .
D: TRBD1

DNA: TGTGCCAGCAGCCCCGCTGGAGGGGGCGCCCACAATGAGCAGTTCTTC
CDR3: CASSPAGGGAHNEQFF
V: TRBV7-6
J: TRBJ2-1
size: .
D: .

DNA: TGCGCCAGCAGCATGGTACAGGGTGATAGCAATCAGCCCCAGCATTTT
CDR3: CASSMVQGDSNQPQHF
V: TRBV5-1
J: TRBJ1-5
size: .
D: .

DNA: TGTGCCACCAGCAGAGCCCCAAACCGCGCCCAAGAGACCCAGTACTTC
CDR3: CATSRAPNRAQETQYF
V: TRBV15
J: TRBJ2-5
size: .
D: .

DNA: TGTGCCAGCAGCGTAGCGGTCAGGGCTAACTATGGCTACACCTTC
CDR3: CASSVAVRANYGYTF
V: TRBV9
J: TRBJ1-2
size: .
D: .

DNA: TGCGCCAGCAGCTTGGAGGCAAGTTATGGCTACACCTTC
CDR3: CASSLEASYGYTF
V: TRBV5-1
J: TRBJ1-2
size: .
D: .

DNA: TGTGCCACCAGCACACGACTAGCGGGAAACACCGGGGAGCTGTTTTTT
CDR3: CATSTRLAGNTGELFF
V: TRBV15
J: TRBJ2-2
size: .
D: TRBD2

DNA: TGTGCCAGCAGCTCTGGACTAGCGGGAGCCCTCAACACCGGGGAGCTGTTTTTT
CDR3: CASSSGLAGALNTGELFF
V: TRBV5-4
J: TRBJ2-2
size: .
D: TRBD2

DNA: TGTGCCAGCAGGAGGGACAGGAGAAATACCGGGGAGCTGTTTTTT
CDR3: CASRRDRRNTGELFF
V: TRBV6-1
J: TRBJ2-2
size: .
D: TRBD1

DNA: TGTGCCACCAGCAGCCTCCCTGGACTAGCGGGAGGGTACAATGAGCAGTTCTTC
CDR3: CATSSLPGLAGGYNEQFF
V: TRBV15
J: TRBJ2-1
size: .
D: TRBD2

DNA: TGTGCCCTGGGGACATCCTATGGCTACACCTTC
CDR3: CALGTSYGYTF
V: TRBV10-3
J: TRBJ1-2
size: .
D: .

DNA: TGTGCCATCAGTGGGACAGGGATAGGGGATACGCAGTATTTT
CDR3: CAISGTGIGDTQYF
V: TRBV10-3
J: TRBJ2-3
size: .
D: TRBD1

DNA: TGTGCCAGTACCGGGACAGACTTATCTTCTAACTATGGCTACACCTTC
CDR3: CASTGTDLSSNYGYTF
V: TRBV18
J: TRBJ1-2
size: .
D: TRBD1

DNA: TGTGCCAGCAGTCTACAGGGCGGCAATCAGCCCCAGCATTTT
CDR3: CASSLQGGNQPQHF
V: TRBV28
J: TRBJ1-5
size: .
D: .

DNA: TGTGCCAGCTCACCACCGGACAGCCTGAAGGAAAAACTGTTTTTT
CDR3: CASSPPDSLKEKLFF
V: TRBV18
J: TRBJ1-4
size: .
D: .

DNA: TGTGCCAGCAGCCAAGACGGGACGCGCCCGCAAGAGACCCAGTACTTC
CDR3: CASSQDGTRPQETQYF
V: TRBV4-2
J: TRBJ2-5
size: once
D: .

DNA: TGTGCCAGCAGCTTAGGTTCTAATGAGCAGTTCTTC
CDR3: CASSLGSNEQFF
V: TRBV7-9
J: TRBJ2-1
size: .
D: .

DNA: TGTGCCAGCAGCTTAGATCCCGGGGAGCTGTTTTTT
CDR3: CASSLDPGELFF
V: TRBV7-9
J: TRBJ2-2
size: .
D: .

DNA: TGTGCCAGCAGAGGGAGGGACAACACCGGGGAGCTGTTTTTT
CDR3: CASRGRDNTGELFF
V: TRBV6-6
J: TRBJ2-2
size: .
D: TRBD2

DNA: TGTGCCGGCCCAGCGGAACAGCTACTCCAAGAGACCCAGTACTTC
CDR3: CAGPAEQLLQETQYF
V: TRBV7-9
J: TRBJ2-5
size: once
D: .

DNA: TGTGCCAGCAGCCCCGGCGGCGGGAGGGCCGGGGAGCTGTTTTTT
CDR3: CASSPGGGRAGELFF
V: TRBV11-3
J: TRBJ2-2
size: .
D: TRBD2

DNA: TGTGCCAGCAGCTTGGAAGGGGGCTTCTCCTACGAGCAGTACTTC
CDR3: CASSLEGGFSYEQYF
V: TRBV5-4
J: TRBJ2-7
size: .
D: TRBD1

DNA: TGTGCAAGTCGCTTAGAAGTTTCCAGCGGGAGGAATTTAGCAGATACGCAGTATTTT
CDR3: CASRLEVSSGRNLADTQYF
V: TRBV12-2
J: TRBJ2-3
size: .
D: .

DNA: TGTGCCAGCAGCTTGGGTAGCGGGAGGCCTCCTACCTACGAGCAGTACTTC
CDR3: CASSLGSGRPPTYEQYF
V: TRBV5-6
J: TRBJ2-7
size: .
D: TRBD2

DNA: TGCGCCAGCAGCCAACGGGACAGACGGTACAATGAGCAGTTCTTC
CDR3: CASSQRDRRYNEQFF
V: TRBV4-3
J: TRBJ2-1
size: .
D: TRBD1

DNA: TGCGCCAGCAGCCCCCGACTAGCGGGAGACCACAATGAGCAGTTCTTC
CDR3: CASSPRLAGDHNEQFF
V: TRBV4-1
J: TRBJ2-1
size: .
D: TRBD2

DNA: TGCGCCAGCAGCCAAGCGGGGACAGACGGGTCCGGCTACACCTTC
CDR3: CASSQAGTDGSGYTF
V: TRBV4-3
J: TRBJ1-2
size: .
D: TRBD1

DNA: TGCGCCAGCAGCCACCGACTAGCGGACCAAGAGACCCAGTACTTC
CDR3: CASSHRLADQETQYF
V: TRBV4-1
J: TRBJ2-5
size: few
D: TRBD2

DNA: TGTGCCAGTACTGGGACATCGGGGGTACTCTCCTACAATGAGCAGTTCTTC
CDR3: CASTGTSGVLSYNEQFF
V: TRBV19
J: TRBJ2-1
size: .
D: .

DNA: TGTGCCAGCAGTGAAGATGGTTGGGCGGTAGAACCGCTCTTGGGCTACACCTTC
CDR3: CASSEDGWAVEPLLGYTF
V: TRBV6-1
J: TRBJ1-2
size: .
D: .

DNA: TGTGCCAGTAGTCGGGCCCCGGGACGGACAAATGAAAAACTGTTTTTT
CDR3: CASSRAPGRTNEKLFF
V: TRBV19
J: TRBJ1-4
size: .
D: .

DNA: TGTGCCAGCAGTGACCCTAGCGATAAAGAGACCCAGTACTTC
CDR3: CASSDPSDKETQYF
V: TRBV2
J: TRBJ2-5
size: .
D: .

DNA: TGCGCCAGCAGTGAGGGTCGGGAGTTCTGGGATGAGCAGTTCTTC
CDR3: CASSEGREFWDEQFF
V: TRBV10-2
J: TRBJ2-1
size: .
D: .

DNA: TGTGCCAGCTCACCGCTGGGGTGGGACAAGGAGTATTTT
CDR3: CASSPLGWDKEYF
V: TRBV18
J: TRBJ2-3
size: .
D: .

DNA: TGTGCCAGTAAGACAGGGACCCGGGGGGCCAACGTCCTGACTTTC
CDR3: CASKTGTRGANVLTF
V: TRBV19
J: TRBJ2-6
size: .
D: TRBD1

DNA: TGTGCCAGCAGCTTCTCGGACAGGGGGTCTGGAAACACCATATATTTT
CDR3: CASSFSDRGSGNTIYF
V: TRBV5-4
J: TRBJ1-3
size: .
D: TRBD1

DNA: TGTGCCAGCTCACCCACCCCACTCGCCAGGGGTCAGCCCCAGCATTTT
CDR3: CASSPTPLARGQPQHF
V: TRBV18
J: TRBJ1-5
size: .
D: .

DNA: TGCGCCAGCAGCCTAGCGTTTCAGAAGGATACGCAGTATTTT
CDR3: CASSLAFQKDTQYF
V: TRBV5-1
J: TRBJ2-3
size: .
D: .

DNA: TGTGCCAGTAGTCTTTGGACTAGGAAGAATGAGCAGTTCTTC
CDR3: CASSLWTRKNEQFF
V: TRBV19
J: TRBJ2-1
size: .
D: TRBD2

DNA: TGTGCCATCAGTGGACCCGGACAGGGCCCGGCCCAAAAGGACGCGTACGAGCAGTACTTC
CDR3: CAISGPGQGPAQKDAYEQYF
V: TRBV10-3
J: TRBJ2-7
size: once
D: TRBD1

DNA: TGCGCCAGCAGCCAAGACCGGGGACTGGAGCAGTTCTTC
CDR3: CASSQDRGLEQFF
V: TRBV4-1
J: TRBJ2-1
size: .
D: .

DNA: TGCGCCAGCAGCCAAGAACCCAAGACGGCTAGTAATGAAAAACTGTTTTTT
CDR3: CASSQEPKTASNEKLFF
V: TRBV4-1
J: TRBJ1-4
size: .
D: .